This is a list of T cell receptor beta chains from one sample in a study of blood T cell repertoires in COVID-19. TCRdb's copy holds only in-frame clones and misses some; the assay was immunoSEQ multiplex PCR. Altogether fewer than 250,000 clones are present, approximately 79% being singletons, with the ten largest covering around an eighth. The sequenced sample was peripheral blood. The receptors were sampled from a woman aged 45-65 years with acute or convalescent COVID-19. Both conserved end residues are part of each CDR3. The D gene is left open where the match is weak. Some rows have no size entry. The others give once, few or many, or a class for an expanded clone.

CDR3nt: TGTGCCAGCAGTACTACCACCTACGAGCAGTACTTC
CDR3aa: CASSTTTYEQYF
d_gene: .
v_gene: TRBV28
j_gene: TRBJ2-7
abundance: .

CDR3nt: TGTGCCAGCCAAAAGGACAGATATGGCTACACCTTC
CDR3aa: CASQKDRYGYTF
d_gene: .
v_gene: TRBV19
j_gene: TRBJ1-2
abundance: .

CDR3nt: TGTGCCAGCAGCTTAAGTAGTCAGCCCCAGCATTTT
CDR3aa: CASSLSSQPQHF
d_gene: .
v_gene: TRBV7-8
j_gene: TRBJ1-5
abundance: .

CDR3nt: TGTGCCAGCAGCCCTCTAGCGAGGAGCTCCTACGAGCAGTACTTC
CDR3aa: CASSPLARSSYEQYF
d_gene: .
v_gene: TRBV28
j_gene: TRBJ2-7
abundance: once

CDR3nt: TGTGCCAGCAGCGTACCGGGGACAGGGGGGGCAGATACGCAGTATTTT
CDR3aa: CASSVPGTGGADTQYF
d_gene: TRBD1
v_gene: TRBV28
j_gene: TRBJ2-3
abundance: .

CDR3nt: TGTGCCAGCAGCGTAGGAGACAACGAGCAGTACTTC
CDR3aa: CASSVGDNEQYF
d_gene: .
v_gene: TRBV9
j_gene: TRBJ2-7
abundance: .

CDR3nt: TGTGCCAGCAGCTCCCGACAGGGCCCTAATGAAAAACTGTTTTTT
CDR3aa: CASSSRQGPNEKLFF
d_gene: TRBD1
v_gene: TRBV7-9
j_gene: TRBJ1-4
abundance: .

CDR3nt: TGTGCCAGTTGTTGGGACTTCAATCAGCCCCAGCATTTT
CDR3aa: CASCWDFNQPQHF
d_gene: .
v_gene: TRBV28
j_gene: TRBJ1-5
abundance: .

CDR3nt: TGCGCCAGCAGCTCTGGGGGGAGCGGGGTCCCCGGAGATACGCAGTATTTT
CDR3aa: CASSSGGSGVPGDTQYF
d_gene: TRBD2
v_gene: TRBV5-1
j_gene: TRBJ2-3
abundance: .

CDR3nt: TGTGCCAGCAGCTTAGCCTCTAGCGGCACCGCGGGGGAGCTGTTTTTT
CDR3aa: CASSLASSGTAGELFF
d_gene: TRBD2
v_gene: TRBV7-2
j_gene: TRBJ2-2
abundance: .

CDR3nt: TGTGCCAGCAGCCTGGGACAGGATCTGGGAAACACCATATATTTT
CDR3aa: CASSLGQDLGNTIYF
d_gene: TRBD1
v_gene: TRBV11-2
j_gene: TRBJ1-3
abundance: .

CDR3nt: TGTGCCTGGGGGACAGGTGCTGGAAACACCATATATTTT
CDR3aa: CAWGTGAGNTIYF
d_gene: TRBD1
v_gene: TRBV30
j_gene: TRBJ1-3
abundance: once

CDR3nt: TGTGCCTGGAATTGGGACTCTAATGAAAAACTGTTTTTT
CDR3aa: CAWNWDSNEKLFF
d_gene: .
v_gene: TRBV30
j_gene: TRBJ1-4
abundance: .

CDR3nt: TGTGCCAGCAGCTTAGTAGGAGGAGTGGGCACCGGGGAGCTGTTTTTT
CDR3aa: CASSLVGGVGTGELFF
d_gene: .
v_gene: TRBV7-9
j_gene: TRBJ2-2
abundance: .

CDR3nt: TGTGCCAGTAGTATTCTTGGACAGGGGTCCGGGGAGCTGTTTTTT
CDR3aa: CASSILGQGSGELFF
d_gene: TRBD1
v_gene: TRBV19
j_gene: TRBJ2-2
abundance: once

CDR3nt: TGCGCCAGCAGCTTGGGCAGCTCTGGAAACACCATATATTTT
CDR3aa: CASSLGSSGNTIYF
d_gene: .
v_gene: TRBV5-1
j_gene: TRBJ1-3
abundance: once

CDR3nt: TGTGCCAGCAGTTCCCTCCTAGCGGAAGACACAGATACGCAGTATTTT
CDR3aa: CASSSLLAEDTDTQYF
d_gene: TRBD2
v_gene: TRBV28
j_gene: TRBJ2-3
abundance: .

CDR3nt: TGTGCCATCAGTGTGGGACTAGTGGGAACAGATACGCAGTATTTT
CDR3aa: CAISVGLVGTDTQYF
d_gene: TRBD2
v_gene: TRBV10-3
j_gene: TRBJ2-3
abundance: .

CDR3nt: TGCGCCACCACGAACCAAACCGGGACAGGGTTAGGGAGCGGCACTGAAGCTTTCTTT
CDR3aa: CATTNQTGTGLGSGTEAFF
d_gene: TRBD1
v_gene: TRBV23-1
j_gene: TRBJ1-1
abundance: .

CDR3nt: TGTGCCAGCAGTCCTCGGGGGGGTAGCAATCAGCCCCAGCATTTT
CDR3aa: CASSPRGGSNQPQHF
d_gene: .
v_gene: TRBV28
j_gene: TRBJ1-5
abundance: .

CDR3nt: TGTGCCAGACGGGACAGGCTAACCGGGGAGCTGTTTTTT
CDR3aa: CARRDRLTGELFF
d_gene: TRBD1
v_gene: TRBV6-5
j_gene: TRBJ2-2
abundance: .

CDR3nt: TGTGCCAGCTCACGCCTGGAGGGCGGCTACACCTTC
CDR3aa: CASSRLEGGYTF
d_gene: .
v_gene: TRBV18
j_gene: TRBJ1-2
abundance: .

CDR3nt: TGTGCCAGCAGCCCGGGACAGACGACTAATCAGCCCCAGCATTTT
CDR3aa: CASSPGQTTNQPQHF
d_gene: TRBD1
v_gene: TRBV7-2
j_gene: TRBJ1-5
abundance: once

CDR3nt: TGTGCCAGCAGTTACTCGGGAGTTAGCTCTGGAAACACCATATATTTT
CDR3aa: CASSYSGVSSGNTIYF
d_gene: .
v_gene: TRBV6-6
j_gene: TRBJ1-3
abundance: once

CDR3nt: TGTGCCAGCAGCGAGGGACAGTACTACGAGCAGTACTTC
CDR3aa: CASSEGQYYEQYF
d_gene: TRBD1
v_gene: TRBV7-2
j_gene: TRBJ2-7
abundance: large

CDR3nt: TGTGCCAGCTCCCGTCGACTAGACTCCCACGAGCAGTACTTC
CDR3aa: CASSRRLDSHEQYF
d_gene: .
v_gene: TRBV18
j_gene: TRBJ2-7
abundance: .

CDR3nt: TGTGCCAGCAGTCACGGGGGGGAGTGGTTCTACGAGCAGTACTTC
CDR3aa: CASSHGGEWFYEQYF
d_gene: TRBD2
v_gene: TRBV6-6
j_gene: TRBJ2-7
abundance: .

CDR3nt: TGTGCCAGCAGCCCGACTAGCGGGAGGGCCGACAACGAGCAGTACTTC
CDR3aa: CASSPTSGRADNEQYF
d_gene: TRBD2
v_gene: TRBV14
j_gene: TRBJ2-7
abundance: once

CDR3nt: TGTGCCAGTAGGAAACAAACAGGGGGCGATGGCTACACCTTC
CDR3aa: CASRKQTGGDGYTF
d_gene: TRBD1
v_gene: TRBV19
j_gene: TRBJ1-2
abundance: .

CDR3nt: TGTGCCAGCAGTCTCGTATCCCCGGGTAAGGATGAGCAGTTCTTC
CDR3aa: CASSLVSPGKDEQFF
d_gene: .
v_gene: TRBV2
j_gene: TRBJ2-1
abundance: .

CDR3nt: TGCGCCAGCAGCTCAATAAGCGGGCGCACAGATACGCAGTATTTT
CDR3aa: CASSSISGRTDTQYF
d_gene: .
v_gene: TRBV5-1
j_gene: TRBJ2-3
abundance: .

CDR3nt: TGTGCCAGCAGCTACAGGACAGGGCGCACAGATACGCAGTATTTT
CDR3aa: CASSYRTGRTDTQYF
d_gene: TRBD1
v_gene: TRBV7-2
j_gene: TRBJ2-3
abundance: .

CDR3nt: TGTGCCAGCAGCTCGCTAGTTCGGAACACTGAAGCTTTCTTT
CDR3aa: CASSSLVRNTEAFF
d_gene: .
v_gene: TRBV7-2
j_gene: TRBJ1-1
abundance: .

CDR3nt: TGTGCCAGCAGCCGAGACAGGAGCGGTGAAGCTTTCTTT
CDR3aa: CASSRDRSGEAFF
d_gene: .
v_gene: TRBV14
j_gene: TRBJ1-1
abundance: .

CDR3nt: TGTGCCAGCAGCTCGGACGCTGCGGGCTCTGGAAACACCATATATTTT
CDR3aa: CASSSDAAGSGNTIYF
d_gene: .
v_gene: TRBV7-8
j_gene: TRBJ1-3
abundance: few

CDR3nt: TGTGCCAGCAGCTTTAGACAGGGGGGTTACTATGGCTACACCTTC
CDR3aa: CASSFRQGGYYGYTF
d_gene: TRBD1
v_gene: TRBV9
j_gene: TRBJ1-2
abundance: .

CDR3nt: TGTGCCAGCAGTTATAGCGGGGTCTACAATGAGCAGTTCTTC
CDR3aa: CASSYSGVYNEQFF
d_gene: TRBD2
v_gene: TRBV6-5
j_gene: TRBJ2-1
abundance: .

CDR3nt: TGTGCCAGTAGTGCATACAGGGGGCGGACTGAAGCTTTCTTT
CDR3aa: CASSAYRGRTEAFF
d_gene: TRBD1
v_gene: TRBV19
j_gene: TRBJ1-1
abundance: .

CDR3nt: TGTGCCAGCAGCCAACCCCGGGGGGCCGCAGATACGCAGTATTTT
CDR3aa: CASSQPRGAADTQYF
d_gene: .
v_gene: TRBV14
j_gene: TRBJ2-3
abundance: .

CDR3nt: TGCAGCGTAGACAGGGGGTTGGACACAGATACGCAGTATTTT
CDR3aa: CSVDRGLDTDTQYF
d_gene: TRBD1
v_gene: TRBV29-1
j_gene: TRBJ2-3
abundance: .

CDR3nt: TGCGCCAGCAGCTACGGACAGGGCGAGCAGTACTTC
CDR3aa: CASSYGQGEQYF
d_gene: TRBD1
v_gene: TRBV5-1
j_gene: TRBJ2-7
abundance: few

CDR3nt: TGTGCCAGCAGTTTAGAGAAAGCCAAAAACATTCAGTACTTC
CDR3aa: CASSLEKAKNIQYF
d_gene: .
v_gene: TRBV28
j_gene: TRBJ2-4
abundance: .

CDR3nt: TGTGCCAGCAGTCCCGGGGGCTATGGCTACACCTTC
CDR3aa: CASSPGGYGYTF
d_gene: .
v_gene: TRBV28
j_gene: TRBJ1-2
abundance: .

CDR3nt: TGCGCCAGCAGGGCCGGGACTGGCTCCTACAATGAGCAGTTCTTC
CDR3aa: CASRAGTGSYNEQFF
d_gene: .
v_gene: TRBV5-1
j_gene: TRBJ2-1
abundance: .

CDR3nt: TGTGCCAGCAGCCCCCTGGCTTGGGGAGCAGATACGCAGTATTTT
CDR3aa: CASSPLAWGADTQYF
d_gene: .
v_gene: TRBV3-1/TRBV3-2
j_gene: TRBJ2-3
abundance: .

CDR3nt: TGTGCCAGCAGCCAAGTTGAGGCCCTCTATTCACCCCTCCACTTT
CDR3aa: CASSQVEALYSPLHF
d_gene: .
v_gene: TRBV4-2
j_gene: TRBJ1-6
abundance: .

CDR3nt: TGTGCCAGCAGCCCTGGACAGTTTAGAAAGGGCGAGGACTATGGCTACACCTTC
CDR3aa: CASSPGQFRKGEDYGYTF
d_gene: .
v_gene: TRBV14
j_gene: TRBJ1-2
abundance: .

CDR3nt: TGCGCCAGCAGCTTTTCTACTAGCGGGATAAACACCGGGGAGCTGTTTTTT
CDR3aa: CASSFSTSGINTGELFF
d_gene: TRBD2
v_gene: TRBV5-1
j_gene: TRBJ2-2
abundance: .

CDR3nt: TGTGCCAGCAGTGAGGACAGGGGGGACGAGCAGTACTTC
CDR3aa: CASSEDRGDEQYF
d_gene: TRBD1
v_gene: TRBV2
j_gene: TRBJ2-7
abundance: .

CDR3nt: TGTGCCAGCAGTTATCCGGGACAGGGGAACTATGGCTACACCTTC
CDR3aa: CASSYPGQGNYGYTF
d_gene: TRBD1
v_gene: TRBV28
j_gene: TRBJ1-2
abundance: .

CDR3nt: TGTGCCTGGGCGGGAACAGGGTCCCTCACCCTCCACTTT
CDR3aa: CAWAGTGSLTLHF
d_gene: .
v_gene: TRBV30
j_gene: TRBJ1-6
abundance: .

CDR3nt: TGTGCCAGCAGCACAACAGGGCACACTGAAGCTTTCTTT
CDR3aa: CASSTTGHTEAFF
d_gene: .
v_gene: TRBV6-6
j_gene: TRBJ1-1
abundance: .